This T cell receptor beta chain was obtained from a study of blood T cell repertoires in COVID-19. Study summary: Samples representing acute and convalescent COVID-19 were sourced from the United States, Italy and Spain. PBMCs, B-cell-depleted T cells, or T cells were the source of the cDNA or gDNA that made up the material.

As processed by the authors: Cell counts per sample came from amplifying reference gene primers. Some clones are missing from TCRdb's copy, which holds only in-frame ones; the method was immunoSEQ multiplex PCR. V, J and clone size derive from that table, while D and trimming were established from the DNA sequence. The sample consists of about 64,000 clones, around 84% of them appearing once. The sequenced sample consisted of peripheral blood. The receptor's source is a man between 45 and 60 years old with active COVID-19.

The CDR3 DNA reads as TGTGCCAGCAGCCCCCGGGGGGGCCAGGGCAATGAGCAGTTCTTC. Translated, it gives CASSPRGGQGNEQFF. The chain links TRBV3-1 (or the pseudogene TRBV3-2) to TRBJ2-1, with 8 bases that match TRBD2. This CDR3 comprises 15 residues. The junction had 8 bases not matched to a gene; V was cut back by 4 bases and J by 6 bases. Germline CDR1 is LGHDT and CDR2 is YNNKEL (reference sequence).